A single sample gave rise to the 32 T cell receptor beta chains below, sequenced in a study of T cells in Graves' hyperthyroidism and ophthalmopathy. TCR beta CDR3 regions were amplified from RNA transcripts. HTBI primers were employed in a first-round RT-PCR of the TCR CDR3. MiXCR, applied by TCRdb to the multiplex PCR reads, yields one record per CDR3 protein. The sample lists around 520,000 distinct CDR3 sequences; approximately 15% were seen once. Sequenced material: blood. These receptors came from a woman in her late teens or twenties with Graves' hyperthyroidism.

This clonotype was counted many times. The chain has TRBV5-5 and TRBJ2-3; D remains unclear. V lost 0 bases, J lost 6 bases, and 11 bases lay in between. Germline assignment: CDR1 SGHKS and CDR2 YYEKEE (reference sequence). This CDR3 region has 14 residues. The CDR3 bases are TGTGCCAGCAGCTTGGGAGATCCTCTGGATACGCAGTATTTT. Translation: CASSLGDPLDTQYF.

The chain couples TRBV4-1 to TRBJ2-3; no definite D call. This CDR3 has 16 amino acids. Trimming took off 0 bases at V and 3 bases at J, with 13 bases between the two ends. The germline gives CDR1 MGHRA, CDR2 YSYEKL. The CDR3 is CASSQDSYVGTDTQYF. DNA of the CDR3: TGCGCCAGCAGCCAAGACTCCTACGTAGGGACAGATACGCAGTATTTT.

In its sample, this clonotype was seen many times. The gene calls are TRBV18 and TRBJ2-1; 13 bases align to TRBD2. Germline V gene lookup returns CDR1 KGHSH and CDR2 LQKENI. The CDR3 is 16 residues long. The ends lost 3 bases at V and 8 bases at J; junction bases unmatched: 7. In DNA form, the CDR3 reads TGTGCCAGCTCACCGAACTGGACTAGCGGGAGAGATGAGCAGTTCTTC. It codes for CASSPNWTSGRDEQFF. Full variable domain (outside the CDR3, taken from reference TRBV18 and TRBJ2-1): NAGVMQNPRHLVRRRGQEARLRCSPMKGHSHVYWYRQLPEEGLKFMVYLQKENIIDESGMPKERFSAEFPKEGPSILRIQQVVRGDSAAYFCASSPNWTSGRDEQFFGPGTRLTVL.

The chain links TRBV20-1 to TRBJ2-5; no firm D call. This CDR3 contains 11 residues. V was trimmed by 3 bases and J by 10 bases, leaving 12 bases between them. CDR1 and CDR2 from the germline V gene are DFQATT and SNEGSKA (reference sequence). In nucleotides, the CDR3 is TGCAGTGCTAGTATTAACGCTGGCCAGTACTTC. Its translation is CSASINAGQYF.

This clonotype was detected only a few times. This chain connects TRBV10-1 to TRBJ2-1; D gene ambiguous. CDR1 is WNHNN and CDR2 is SYGVQD in the germline V gene (reference sequence). The germline V and J ends were trimmed by 0 bases and 6 bases, with 12 bases remaining between them. This CDR3 spans 15 amino acids. DNA for the CDR3: TGCGCCAGCAGTGAGTCGAAGGCTGAGAGCAATGAGCAGTTCTTC. It translates to CASSESKAESNEQFF.

This clonotype was seen at least ten times. The V call is TRBV11-2, the J call TRBJ2-3; 9 nucleotides align to TRBD2. Trimming at V came to 2 bases and at J to 6 bases, leaving 6 bases not matched to a gene. This CDR3 comprises 15 residues. The germline CDR1 and CDR2 sequences are SGHAT and FQNNGV. The CDR3: CASSLLDAGGDTQYF. The CDR3 DNA follows: TGTGCCAGCAGCTTATTGGATGCGGGGGGGGATACGCAGTATTTT.

The chain couples TRBV6-2 or TRBV6-3 to TRBJ1-1, with D perhaps matching TRBD1 (5 bases). Looked up from germline, CDR1 is MNHEY and CDR2 is SVGEGT. V was clipped by 6 bases and J by 5 bases, with 16 bases between them. CDR3 length equals 14 residues. The CDR3 protein is CASRPGTLRTEAFF. The CDR3 nucleotides are TGTGCCAGCAGGCCCGGGACCTTGAGGACTGAAGCTTTCTTT.

J is TRBJ2-6 and V is TRBV3-1; D perhaps matches TRBD2 (6 bases). The V gene's germline CDR1 is LGHDT and CDR2 YNNKEL (reference sequence). There are 17 residues in the CDR3. Trimming took 0 bases from V and 0 from J, leaving 9 bases between them. The CDR3 DNA reads TGTGCCAGCAGCCAAGAGTTCGGGGGCTCTGGGGCCAACGTCCTGACTTTC. Amino acids: CASSQEFGGSGANVLTF.

In this sample, this clonotype turned up many times. V usage is TRBV29-1 and J usage is TRBJ1-2; possible D gene TRBD1, 5 bases. V was pared by 4 bases and J by 6 bases, with 12 bases between. The CDR3 has 12 residues. Germline V CDR1 and CDR2: SQVTM, ANQGSEA. CDR3 coding DNA: TGCAGCGTTGTCAGGGAAGGAAATGGCTACACCTTC. It translates to CSVVREGNGYTF.

The J gene is TRBJ2-1, the V gene TRBV27, with D uncertain. Trimming took off 8 bases at V and 14 bases at J, with 10 bases between the two ends. CDR1 is MNHEY and CDR2 is SMNVEV in the germline V gene (reference sequence). The CDR3 has 9 residues. The CDR3 nucleotides read TGTGCCAGCGGCATTACGGAGTTCTTC. It is translated as CASGITEFF.

This clonotype has at least ten counts. The CDR3 DNA sequence: TGTGCCTGGAGCTGGGGCGGCGGGAGTGGGGAGACCCAGTACTTC. Translating it yields CAWSWGGGSGETQYF. This rearrangement joins TRBV30 to TRBJ2-5, with 7 bases aligning to TRBD2. The V gene end was trimmed by 3 bases and the J gene end by 5 bases; junction bases not matched to a gene: 12. The V gene's germline CDR1 is GTSNPN and CDR2 SVGIG (reference sequence). This CDR3 has 15 amino acids.

This clonotype was picked up many times. The CDR3 region has the DNA TGCGCCAGCAGCCAAGGTGGCCCGAACACTGAAGCTTTCTTT. The encoded protein is CASSQGGPNTEAFF. The chain uses TRBV4-1 and TRBJ1-1; D gene ambiguous. This CDR3 has 14 amino acids. The germline gives CDR1 MGHRA, CDR2 YSYEKL. V was pared by 1 base and J by 1 base, with 7 bases between.

This clonotype was counted many times. The chain employs TRBV6-1 and TRBJ1-5; no definite D call. V gave up 3 bases and J gave up 0 bases, with 6 bases separating them. Germline V gene lookup returns CDR1 MNHNS and CDR2 SASEGT. The CDR3 has 14 residues. The CDR3 loop reads CASSEYSSNQPQHF. As DNA, the CDR3 is TGTGCCAGCAGTGAGTACAGTAGCAATCAGCCCCAGCATTTT.

The table lists this clonotype with a few counts. V is TRBV6-1 and J is TRBJ2-3; D is ambiguous. CDR1 is MNHNS, CDR2 SASEGT, per germline. The V end lost 2 bases, the J end lost 2 bases, and 11 bases lay between the germline ends. This CDR3 spans 15 amino acids. In DNA form, the CDR3 reads TGTGCCAGCAGTGAAAGTCGACGGATCACAGATACGCAGTATTTT. It is translated as CASSESRRITDTQYF.

The chain recombines TRBV20-1 with TRBJ2-4; 12 positions agree with TRBD2. CDR1 is DFQATT and CDR2 is SNEGSKA in the germline V gene (reference sequence). The CDR3 runs to 17 residues. The V and J ends lost 1 base and 1 base, in that order; junction bases with no gene match: 5. The DNA for the CDR3 is TGCAGTGCTAGAGCTCTAGCGGGAGGGTTGGCCAAAAACATTCAGTACTTC. Translating gives CSARALAGGLAKNIQYF.

This clonotype was observed many times. V is TRBV6-5 and J is TRBJ2-7; D is uncertain. The germline gives CDR1 MNHEY, CDR2 SVGAGI. Trimming took 2 bases from V and 0 from J, leaving 11 bases between them. This CDR3 has 15 residues. The CDR3, as DNA: TGTGCCAGCAGTTACCCGGGCAGTTACTCCTACGAGCAGTACGTC. This translates into CASSYPGSYSYEQYV.

With regard to this clonotype: As the CDR3 is not closed by the conserved phenylalanine or tryptophan, this likely results from a read error. The chain uses TRBV20-1 and TRBJ2-3; no definite D call. Germline CDR1 reads DFQATT; CDR2 reads SNEGSKA (reference sequence). V gave up 3 bases and J gave up 3 bases, with 13 bases separating them. The CDR3 has 14 residues. CDR3: CSASKTFLTDTQYI. The CDR3 DNA follows: TGCAGTGCTAGCAAGACTTTCCTGACAGATACGCAGTATATT.

This chain joins TRBV12-3 or TRBV12-4 and TRBJ1-2, with D tentatively TRBD1 (6 bases). V dropped 3 bases and J dropped 4 bases, with 15 bases sitting between them. The CDR3 runs 15 residues. The CDR3 nucleotides are TGTGCCAGCAGTTTCGGGGGGCAGGGGTCCTATGGCTACACCTTC. It is translated as CASSFGGQGSYGYTF.

The gene calls are TRBV4-2 and TRBJ2-1; 8 bases are a match to TRBD2. Germline V gene data show CDR1 as LGHNA and CDR2 as YNFKEQ. Losses at the gene ends were 4 bases for V and 8 bases for J; bases not matched to a gene: 10. The CDR3 is made up of 15 amino acids. The CDR3 region has the DNA TGTGCCAGCAGCCTAGTGACTAGCGCGCGCCATGAGCAGTTCTTC. It encodes CASSLVTSARHEQFF.

At least ten counts were recorded for this clonotype. The V and J genes are TRBV18 and TRBJ1-5, with unresolved D. The germline V gene has CDR1 KGHSH and CDR2 LQKENI. The ends were cut back, 6 bases at V and 0 bases at J, with 12 bases in the middle. This CDR3 comprises 15 residues. The CDR3 spells CASSGQDFSNQPQHF. The CDR3 DNA reads as TGTGCCAGCTCCGGGCAGGACTTTAGCAATCAGCCCCAGCATTTT.

The chain uses TRBV12-3 or TRBV12-4 and TRBJ2-1; possibly TRBD2 for D (6 bases). CDR3 length equals 14 residues. The V and J ends lost 3 bases and 6 bases respectively, with 12 bases between them. CDR3: CASSLIAASNEQFF. CDR3 DNA sequence: TGTGCCAGCAGTTTGATAGCGGCCTCCAATGAGCAGTTCTTC.

Only a few counts were recorded for this clonotype. The chain has TRBV4-2 and TRBJ2-7; 7 bases map to TRBD2. V dropped 4 bases and J dropped 7; count of bases not matched to a gene: 10. Per the germline V gene, CDR1 is LGHNA and CDR2 is YNFKEQ. This CDR3 contains 14 residues. CDR3 sequence (DNA): TGTGCCAGCAGCCTGGACTATCTCGGGGGGGAGCAGTACGTC. Protein sequence: CASSLDYLGGEQYV.

The rearrangement links TRBV11-1 to TRBJ2-1; TRBD2 agrees at 13 bases. Per germline, CDR1 SGHAT and CDR2 FQDESV (reference sequence). The V gene end was trimmed by 5 bases and the J gene end by 10 bases; junction bases not matched to a gene: 5. The CDR3 contains 14 residues. CDR3 coding DNA: TGTGCCAGCAGCCCACTAGCGGGAGGGCTCGAGCAGTTCTTC. Translated: CASSPLAGGLEQFF.

This clonotype was picked up many times. The rearrangement joins TRBV3-1 to TRBJ1-1; TRBD1 matches 9 bases. This CDR3 has 13 amino acids. Germline CDR1 and CDR2: LGHDT and YNNKEL (reference sequence). Losses at the gene ends were 3 bases for V and 6 bases for J; bases not matched to a gene: 2. DNA of the CDR3: TGTGCCAGCAGCCATGGGACAGGGTCTGAAGCTTTCTTT. Translating it yields CASSHGTGSEAFF.

This clonotype was found once. This chain links TRBV2 with TRBJ2-1; the match to TRBD1 covers 8 bases. The CDR3 runs to 14 residues. Germline trimming cut 6 bases from V and 5 bases from J; bases unmatched to any gene: 6. Germline CDR1 SNHLY, CDR2 FYNNEI. The CDR3 sequence: CASSRPGQDNEQFF. As DNA, the CDR3 is TGTGCCAGCAGCCGGCCGGGACAGGACAATGAGCAGTTCTTC.

Of note for this clonotype: A much larger clonotype is one base distant, so this may be a read error. This chain connects TRBV6-2 or TRBV6-3 to TRBJ2-1; weak D call: TRBD2 (5 bases). CDR1 MNHEY and CDR2 SVGEGT come from the germline V gene. This CDR3 spans 12 amino acids. This chain's CDR3 is CVSSLEVYEQFF. CDR3 nucleotide sequence: TGTGTCAGCAGTTTGGAGGTTTATGAGCAGTTCTTC.

The chain has TRBV20-1 and TRBJ2-5; D perhaps matches TRBD1 (5 bases). CDR1 is DFQATT, CDR2 SNEGSKA, per germline (reference sequence). The CDR3 totals 16 residues. V was shortened by 1 base and J by 0 bases, with 15 bases between the two germline ends. The DNA of the CDR3 is TGCAGTGCTAGAGGGTTGGGGCTCAAGTACCAAGAGACCCAGTACTTC. It is translated as CSARGLGLKYQETQYF.

V is TRBV28 and J is TRBJ1-2; D may be TRBD1 (5 bases). The V end was cut by 6 bases, the J end by 4 bases, with 12 bases between. The CDR3 loop spans 13 amino acids. Germline V gene sequence: CDR1 MDHEN, CDR2 SYDVKM. CDR3 residues: CASSPDSLYGYTF. The CDR3, as DNA: TGTGCCAGCAGCCCTGACAGCCTCTATGGCTACACCTTC.

V is TRBV19 and J is TRBJ2-7, with 14 nucleotides matching TRBD2. V trimming: 5 bases; J trimming: 0 bases; junction bases outside the gene matches: 6. Germline assignment: CDR1 LNHDA and CDR2 SQIVND (reference sequence). The CDR3 contains 17 residues. In DNA, the CDR3 is TGTGCCAGTAGTCCCCGGACTAGCGGGAGGTTCTCCTACGAGCAGTACTTC. Translation gives CASSPRTSGRFSYEQYF.

The sample holds a few counts of this clonotype. The rearrangement uses TRBV20-1 and TRBJ1-5, with 8 positions matching TRBD1. This CDR3 is 14 amino acids long. With 4 bases clipped from V and 1 base from J, the junction kept 3 bases outside the gene matches. Germline V gene lookup returns CDR1 DFQATT and CDR2 SNEGSKA (reference sequence). The CDR3 here is CSATDRVSNQPQHF. CDR3 bases: TGCAGTGCTACGGACAGGGTCAGCAATCAGCCCCAGCATTTT.

The chain has TRBV19 and TRBJ2-1; TRBD2 agrees at 9 bases. V lost 6 bases, J lost 7 bases, and 4 bases stayed unmatched. CDR1 is LNHDA and CDR2 is SQIVND in the germline V gene (reference sequence). The CDR3 spans 13 residues. The chain's CDR3 is CASRLAGLNEQFF. CDR3 nucleotides: TGTGCCAGTAGGCTAGCGGGACTGAATGAGCAGTTCTTC.

The sample holds a few counts of this clonotype. The gene calls are TRBV28 and TRBJ1-2; no definite D call. The ends were cut back, 8 bases at V and 3 bases at J, with 13 bases in the middle. The CDR3 contains 13 residues. In germline, CDR1 is MDHEN, CDR2 SYDVKM. Written as DNA, the CDR3 is TGTGCCAGCGGTTGGGGAGATGACTATGGCTACACCTTC. Its translation: CASGWGDDYGYTF.